This record concerns one T cell receptor beta chain sequence. What it binds is unknown. The entry originates in a study of T cell responses to AZD1222 COVID-19 vaccine. Whole-study results and caveats: Recipients of AZD1222 seropositive at baseline numbered only 5 to 7. Spike-specific TCR breadth and depth rose after two AZD1222 doses. Spike-wide vaccine-associated CD4 TCRs dominated at 160-218 and 743-854. Females outnumbered males among donors, who were mostly white British; clonal diversity was possibly underestimated.

Profiled with immunoSEQ multiplex PCR; TCRdb holds only in-frame clones, not every one. The sample consists of approximately 210,000 clones, approximately 94% of them appearing once. The TCR sequence derives from an adult who received the MenACWY meningococcal vaccine as a control. Specimen: peripheral blood, collected 28 days after the second dose of the MenACWY control vaccine.

The CDR3 DNA reads TGTGCCAGCAGCCCCGAGAGGGGGTTTGGAGATACGCAGTATTTT. Translation: CASSPERGFGDTQYF. The chain links TRBV25-1 to TRBJ2-3, with a tentative D call TRBD1 (6 bases). The germline V and J ends were trimmed by 6 bases and 5 bases, with 18 bases remaining between them. The CDR3 extends over 15 amino acids. Germline V gene data show CDR1 as MGHDK and CDR2 as SYGVNS.